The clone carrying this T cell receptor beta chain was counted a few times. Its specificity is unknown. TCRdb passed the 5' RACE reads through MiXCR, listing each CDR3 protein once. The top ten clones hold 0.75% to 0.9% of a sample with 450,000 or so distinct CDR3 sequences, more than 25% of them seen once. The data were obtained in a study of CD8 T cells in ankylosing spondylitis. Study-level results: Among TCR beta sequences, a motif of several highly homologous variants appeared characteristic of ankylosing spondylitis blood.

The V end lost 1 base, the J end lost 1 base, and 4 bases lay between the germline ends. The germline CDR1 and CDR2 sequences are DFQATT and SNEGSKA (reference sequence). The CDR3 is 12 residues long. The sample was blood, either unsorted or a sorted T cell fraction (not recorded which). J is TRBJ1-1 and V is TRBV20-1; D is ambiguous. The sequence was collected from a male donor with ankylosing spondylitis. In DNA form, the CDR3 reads TGCAGTGCTAGAGTAGCGAACACTGAAGCTTTCTTT. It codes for CSARVANTEAFF.